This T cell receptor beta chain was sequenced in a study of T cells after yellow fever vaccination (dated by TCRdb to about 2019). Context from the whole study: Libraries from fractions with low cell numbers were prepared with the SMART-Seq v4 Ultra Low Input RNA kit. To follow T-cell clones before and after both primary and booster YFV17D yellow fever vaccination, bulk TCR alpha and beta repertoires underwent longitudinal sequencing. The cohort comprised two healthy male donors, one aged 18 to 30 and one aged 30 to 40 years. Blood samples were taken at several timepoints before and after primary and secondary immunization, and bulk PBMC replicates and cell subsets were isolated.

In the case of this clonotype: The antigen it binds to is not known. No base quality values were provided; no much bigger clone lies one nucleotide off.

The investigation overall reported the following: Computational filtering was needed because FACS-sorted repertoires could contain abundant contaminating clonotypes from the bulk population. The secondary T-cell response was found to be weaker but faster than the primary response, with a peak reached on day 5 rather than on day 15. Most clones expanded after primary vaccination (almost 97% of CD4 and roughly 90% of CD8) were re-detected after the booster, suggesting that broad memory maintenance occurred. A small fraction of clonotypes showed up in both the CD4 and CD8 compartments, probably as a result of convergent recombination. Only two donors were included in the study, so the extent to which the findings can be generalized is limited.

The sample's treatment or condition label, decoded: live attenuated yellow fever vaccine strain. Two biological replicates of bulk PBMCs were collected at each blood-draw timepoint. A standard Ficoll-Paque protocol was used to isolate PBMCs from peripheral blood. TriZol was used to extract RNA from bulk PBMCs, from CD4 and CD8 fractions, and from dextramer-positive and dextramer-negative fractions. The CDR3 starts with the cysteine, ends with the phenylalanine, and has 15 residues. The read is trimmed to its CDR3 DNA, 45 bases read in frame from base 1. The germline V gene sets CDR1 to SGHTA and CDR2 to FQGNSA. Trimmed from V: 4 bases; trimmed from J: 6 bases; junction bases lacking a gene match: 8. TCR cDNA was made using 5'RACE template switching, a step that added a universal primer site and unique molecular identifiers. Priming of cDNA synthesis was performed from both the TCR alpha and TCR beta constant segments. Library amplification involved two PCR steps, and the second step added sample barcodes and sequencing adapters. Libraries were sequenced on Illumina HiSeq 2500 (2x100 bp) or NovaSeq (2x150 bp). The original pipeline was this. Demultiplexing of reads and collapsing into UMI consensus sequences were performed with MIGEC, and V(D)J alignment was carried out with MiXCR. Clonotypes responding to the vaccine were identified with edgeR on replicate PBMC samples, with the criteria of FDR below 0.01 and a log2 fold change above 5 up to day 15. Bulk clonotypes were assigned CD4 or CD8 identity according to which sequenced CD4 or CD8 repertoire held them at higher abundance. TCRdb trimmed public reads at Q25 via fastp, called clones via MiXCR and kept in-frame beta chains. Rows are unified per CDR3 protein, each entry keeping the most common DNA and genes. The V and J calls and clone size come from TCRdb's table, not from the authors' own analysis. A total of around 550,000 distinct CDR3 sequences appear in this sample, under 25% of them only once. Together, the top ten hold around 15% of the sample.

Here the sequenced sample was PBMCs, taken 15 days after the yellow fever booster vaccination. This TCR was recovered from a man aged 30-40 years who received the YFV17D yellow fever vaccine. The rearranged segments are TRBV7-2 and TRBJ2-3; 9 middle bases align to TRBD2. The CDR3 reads CASSSPSGTKDTQYF. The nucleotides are TGTGCCAGCAGCTCTCCTAGCGGGACGAAGGATACGCAGTATTTT.